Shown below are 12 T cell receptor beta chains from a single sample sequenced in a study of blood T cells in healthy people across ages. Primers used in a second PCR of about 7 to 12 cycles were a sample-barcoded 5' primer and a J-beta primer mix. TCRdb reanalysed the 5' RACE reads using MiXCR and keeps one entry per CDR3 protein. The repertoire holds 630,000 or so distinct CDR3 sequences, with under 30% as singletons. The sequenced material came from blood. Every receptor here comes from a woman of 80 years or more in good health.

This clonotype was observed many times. In nucleotides, the CDR3 is TGTGCCACCAGCAGCACAGGGCCTAATCAGCCCCAGCATTTT. Residues: CATSSTGPNQPQHF. The genes are TRBV15 and TRBJ1-5; possible D gene TRBD1, 6 bases. The V end lost 3 bases, the J end lost 4 bases, and 10 bases lay between the germline ends. The CDR3 runs 14 residues. Germline CDR1 and CDR2: LNHNV and YYDKDF (reference sequence).

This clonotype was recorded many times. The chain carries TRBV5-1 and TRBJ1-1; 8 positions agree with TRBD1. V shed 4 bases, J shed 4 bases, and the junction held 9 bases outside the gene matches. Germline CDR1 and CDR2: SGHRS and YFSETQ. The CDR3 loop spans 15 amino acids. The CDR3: CASSVAGTGGTEAFF. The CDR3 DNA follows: TGCGCCAGCAGCGTGGCCGGGACAGGCGGCACTGAAGCTTTCTTT.

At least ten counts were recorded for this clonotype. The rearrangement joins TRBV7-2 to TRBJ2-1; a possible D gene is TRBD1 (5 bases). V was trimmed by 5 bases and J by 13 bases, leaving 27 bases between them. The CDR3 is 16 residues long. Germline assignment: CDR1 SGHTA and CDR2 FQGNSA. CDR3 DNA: TGTGCCAGCAGCCCTGGCCCACAACAGGTGGTAAAGACTCAGTTCTTC. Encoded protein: CASSPGPQQVVKTQFF. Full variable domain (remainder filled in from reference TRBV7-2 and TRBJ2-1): GAGVSQSPSNKVTEKGKDVELRCDPISGHTALYWYRQSLGQGLEFLIYFQGNSAPDKSGLPSDRFSAERTGGSVSTLTIQRTQQEDSAVYLCASSPGPQQVVKTQFFGPGTRLTVL.

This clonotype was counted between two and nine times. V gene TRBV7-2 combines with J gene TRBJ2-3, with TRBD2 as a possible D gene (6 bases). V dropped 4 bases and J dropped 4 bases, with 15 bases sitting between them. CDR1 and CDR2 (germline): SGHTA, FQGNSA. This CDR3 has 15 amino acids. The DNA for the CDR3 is TGTGCCAGCAGCTCGACTAGTATGGAGTCAGATACGCAGTATTTT. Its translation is CASSSTSMESDTQYF.

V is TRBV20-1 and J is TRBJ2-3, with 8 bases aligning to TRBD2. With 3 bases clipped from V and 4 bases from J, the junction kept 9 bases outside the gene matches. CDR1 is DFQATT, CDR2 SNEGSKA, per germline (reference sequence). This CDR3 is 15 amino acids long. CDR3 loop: CSASRPRGGADTQYF. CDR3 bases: TGCAGTGCTAGTCGCCCCCGGGGGGGCGCAGATACGCAGTATTTT.

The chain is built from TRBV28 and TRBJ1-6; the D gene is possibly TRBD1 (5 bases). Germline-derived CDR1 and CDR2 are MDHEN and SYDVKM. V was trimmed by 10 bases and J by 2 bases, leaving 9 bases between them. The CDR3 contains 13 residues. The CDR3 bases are TGTGCCAAGGGACCTGCCTATAATTCACCCCTCCACTTT. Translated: CAKGPAYNSPLHF.

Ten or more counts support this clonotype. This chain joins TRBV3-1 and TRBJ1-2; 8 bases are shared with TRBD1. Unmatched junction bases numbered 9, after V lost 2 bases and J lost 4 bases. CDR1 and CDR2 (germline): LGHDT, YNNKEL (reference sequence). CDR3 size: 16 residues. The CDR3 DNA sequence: TGTGCCAGCAGCCAACAGACAGGGGCCTGGGGCTATGGCTACACCTTC. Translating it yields CASSQQTGAWGYGYTF.

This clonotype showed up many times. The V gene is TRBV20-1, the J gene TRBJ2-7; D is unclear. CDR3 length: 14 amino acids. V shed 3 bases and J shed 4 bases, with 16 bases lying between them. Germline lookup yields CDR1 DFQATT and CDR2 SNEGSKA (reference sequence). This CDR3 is CSASALVRVYEQYF. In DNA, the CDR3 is TGCAGTGCTAGTGCTCTGGTACGGGTTTACGAGCAGTACTTC.

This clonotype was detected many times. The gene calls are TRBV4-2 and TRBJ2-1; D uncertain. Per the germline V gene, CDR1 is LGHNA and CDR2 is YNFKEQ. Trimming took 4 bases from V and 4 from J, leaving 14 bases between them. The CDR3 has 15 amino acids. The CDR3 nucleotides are TGTGCCAGCAGCCCTACTCTCCTCCTTTACAATGAGCAGTTCTTC. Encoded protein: CASSPTLLLYNEQFF.

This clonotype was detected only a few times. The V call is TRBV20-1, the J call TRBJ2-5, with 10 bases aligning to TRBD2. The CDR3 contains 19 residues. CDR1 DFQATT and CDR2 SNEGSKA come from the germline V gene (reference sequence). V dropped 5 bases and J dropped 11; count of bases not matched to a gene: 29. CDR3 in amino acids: CSARRKLAGTNPRWDEQYF. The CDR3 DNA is TGCAGTGCTCGTCGAAAACTAGCGGGGACCAATCCCCGGTGGGATGAGCAGTACTTC.

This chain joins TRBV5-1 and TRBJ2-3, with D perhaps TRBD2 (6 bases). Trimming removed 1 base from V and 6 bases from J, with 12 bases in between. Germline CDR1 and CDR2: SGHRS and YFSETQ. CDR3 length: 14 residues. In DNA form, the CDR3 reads TGCGCCAGCAGCTTGTCGGCTGGGAGGGATACGCAGTATTTT. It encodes CASSLSAGRDTQYF.

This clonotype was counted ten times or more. The CDR3 DNA is TGCAGTGCTAGAGATGGGAGGGGCGGGAATCAGCCCCAGCATTTT. Protein product: CSARDGRGGNQPQHF. The chain carries TRBV20-1 and TRBJ1-5, with D maybe TRBD1 (5 bases). Trimming took off 0 bases at V and 4 bases at J, with 13 bases between the two ends. CDR1 and CDR2 (germline): DFQATT, SNEGSKA (reference sequence). This CDR3 has 15 residues.